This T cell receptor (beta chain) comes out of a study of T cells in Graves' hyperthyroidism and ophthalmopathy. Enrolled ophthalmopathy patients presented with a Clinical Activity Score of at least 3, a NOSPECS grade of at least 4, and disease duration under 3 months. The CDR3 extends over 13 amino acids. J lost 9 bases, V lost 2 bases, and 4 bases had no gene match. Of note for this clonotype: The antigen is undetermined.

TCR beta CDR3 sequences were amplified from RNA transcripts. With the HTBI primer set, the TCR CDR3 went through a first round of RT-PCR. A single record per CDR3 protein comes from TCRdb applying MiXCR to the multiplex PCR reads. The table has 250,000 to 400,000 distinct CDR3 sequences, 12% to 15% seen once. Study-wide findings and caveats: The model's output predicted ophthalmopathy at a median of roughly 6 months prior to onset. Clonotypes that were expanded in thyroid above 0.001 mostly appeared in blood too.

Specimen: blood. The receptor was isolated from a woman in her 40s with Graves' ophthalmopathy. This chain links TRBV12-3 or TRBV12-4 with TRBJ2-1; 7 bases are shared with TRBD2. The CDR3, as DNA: TGTGCCAGCAGTTTAATAGGGGAGGGTGAGCAGTTCTTC. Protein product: CASSLIGEGEQFF.